Many counts were recorded for the clone carrying this T cell receptor (beta chain). From the RT-PCR reads, TCRdb called clonotypes with MiXCR, one entry per CDR3 protein. The table shows about 700,000 distinct CDR3 sequences, with around 14% occurring only once. Sequencing was carried out using memory CD4+ T cells from blood. The receptor's source is a female donor in good health, serving as a healthy control.

The CDR3 loop reads CASSEVPGDIQYF. In DNA, the CDR3 is TGTGCCAGCAGCGAAGTCCCAGGAGACATTCAGTACTTC. V gene TRBV6-5 combines with J gene TRBJ2-4; D uncertain. This CDR3 is built from 13 residues. Germline lookup yields CDR1 MNHEY and CDR2 SVGAGI. Trimming removed 6 bases at V and 8 bases at J, with 14 bases between.